A single sample is the source of the 7 T cell receptor beta chains below, sequenced in a study of control samples from healthy donors and cancer patients. Profiled with immunoSEQ multiplex PCR; TCRdb holds only in-frame clones, not every one. The repertoire holds about 100,000 clones, roughly 87% seen once, with over 15% in the top ten. Material: blood. The receptors stem from a woman in her 50s in good health.

This sequence joins TRBV5-1 and TRBJ2-3; TRBD2 might be the D (5 bases). Per the germline V gene, CDR1 is SGHRS and CDR2 is YFSETQ. V was cut by 4 bases and J by 10 bases, with 13 bases left in between. The CDR3 sequence is 12 residues long. The CDR3 DNA is TGCGCCAGCAGCGAAGAAAGGACTCCGCAGTATTTT. This sequence encodes CASSEERTPQYF.

The chain carries TRBV6-6 and TRBJ2-7, with 14 bases fitting TRBD2. CDR3 size: 20 residues. Looked up from germline, CDR1 is MNHNY and CDR2 is SVGAGI (reference sequence). V shed 6 bases, J shed 0 bases, and the junction held 16 bases outside the gene matches. The CDR3 protein is CASSHGRGLAGAYSSYEQYF. The CDR3 bases are TGTGCCAGCAGCCACGGGAGGGGACTAGCGGGGGCCTATAGCTCCTACGAGCAGTACTTC.

The chain is built from TRBV4-1 and TRBJ2-5; D gene unclear. Germline loops: CDR1 MGHRA, CDR2 YSYEKL. This CDR3 contains 14 residues. The V end lost 1 base, the J end lost 5 bases, and 11 bases lay between the germline ends. The CDR3 reads CASSQVEDGETQYF. CDR3 sequence (DNA): TGCGCCAGCAGCCAAGTCGAGGACGGGGAGACCCAGTACTTC.

The chain recombines TRBV5-8 with TRBJ2-7; tentative D call: TRBD2 (6 bases). Germline V CDR1 and CDR2: SGHTS, YDEGEE. The CDR3 length is 14 residues. Trimming left V 7 bases short and J 0 bases short, with 14 bases between. This CDR3 is CASVAGTDSYEQYF. Written as DNA, the CDR3 is TGTGCCAGCGTGGCCGGGACTGACTCCTACGAGCAGTACTTC.

This chain uses TRBV27 with TRBJ2-7, with 7 bases identical to TRBD1. Trimming at V came to 5 bases and at J to 5 bases, leaving 9 bases not matched to a gene. The CDR3 is made up of 14 amino acids. In germline, CDR1 is MNHEY, CDR2 SMNVEV (reference sequence). CDR3 bases: TGTGCCAGCAGTGCTACAGGGGCCAGTCACGAGCAGTACGTC. Protein product: CASSATGASHEQYV.

The CDR3: CASSDRRPNQPQHF. CDR3 DNA sequence: TGTGCCAGCAGTGACCGGCGCCCCAATCAGCCCCAGCATTTT. The chain has TRBV2 and TRBJ1-5; no definite D call. The CDR3 is 14 amino acids. The germline V gene has CDR1 SNHLY and CDR2 FYNNEI. V was shortened by 3 bases and J by 3 bases, with 9 bases between the two germline ends.

The V and J genes are TRBV10-3 and TRBJ2-7; 8 nucleotides agree with TRBD2. Per the germline V gene, CDR1 is ENHRY and CDR2 is SYGVKD. CDR3 length equals 18 residues. V lost 3 bases and J lost 2; bases outside the gene matches: 15. CDR3: CAISDPLAGFISPYEQYV. The CDR3 DNA sequence: TGTGCCATCAGTGACCCCCTAGCGGGCTTCATTTCCCCCTACGAGCAGTACGTC.